The clone carrying this T cell receptor beta chain was detected ten times or more. The sample belongs to a study of breast tumors, draining lymph nodes, adjacent tissues. CDR1 and CDR2 from the germline V gene are SGHTA and FQGNSA. The CDR3 runs to 15 residues. Axillary draining lymph nodes of breast cancer patients supplied the node samples. MiXCR, run by TCRdb on the multiplex PCR reads, gives a single entry per CDR3 protein. The data hold over 200,000 distinct CDR3 sequences, with approximately 31% observed a single time. The genes are TRBV7-2 and TRBJ2-7, with a possible D match to TRBD2 (5 bases). This TCR came from a female donor with breast cancer. Some clones in this sample may be carry-over from other donors' samples. Input material: axillary lymph node tissue. The CDR3 sequence: CAESVAEGYSYEQYF. CDR3 DNA sequence: TGTGCTGAATCGGTAGCCGAGGGATACTCCTACGAGCAGTACTTC.